Listed here are 17 T cell receptor beta chains from one sample, sequenced in a study of blood T cell repertoires in COVID-19. Profiling relied on immunoSEQ multiplex PCR, and the TCRdb table lists in-frame clones only, not all of them. The sample gives some 48,000 clones, approximately 88% of which show up once; 2.2% is in the top ten. Sequencing was performed on peripheral blood. The source of these receptors is a human donor in a cohort sampled during active COVID-19.

V gene TRBV19 combines with J gene TRBJ2-6; 9 positions agree with TRBD1. The J segment lost 4 bases and the V segment lost 9 bases, leaving 10 bases of the junction unmatched. CDR1 and CDR2 from the germline V gene are LNHDA and SQIVND (reference sequence). This CDR3 region has 16 residues. The CDR3 DNA follows: TGTGCCAGCCGGACAGGGGTCAGCGGCGGGGCCAACGTCCTGACTTTC. It is translated as CASRTGVSGGANVLTF.

For the CDR3, the DNA is TGTGCCAGCAGTCGTAATGGACAGGGCTACGAGCAGTACTTC. Translating gives CASSRNGQGYEQYF. The chain employs TRBV27 and TRBJ2-7; 8 nucleotides match TRBD1. The V and J ends lost 5 bases and 3 bases, in that order; junction bases with no gene match: 6. Germline CDR1 and CDR2: MNHEY and SMNVEV (reference sequence). The CDR3 sequence is 14 residues long.

The chain carries TRBV7-9 and TRBJ1-4; D is possibly TRBD1 (5 bases). Trimming cost V 5 bases and J 6 bases, with 16 bases left between them. The CDR3 is 15 amino acids. Germline V CDR1 and CDR2: SEHNR, FQNEAQ (reference sequence). The CDR3: CASSPPQGRDEKLFF. The DNA of the CDR3 is TGTGCCAGCAGCCCTCCTCAGGGAAGGGATGAAAAACTGTTTTTT.

The chain has TRBV10-1 and TRBJ2-1; 7 nucleotides match TRBD1. V lost 5 bases and J lost 10; bases outside the gene matches: 11. The V gene's germline CDR1 is WNHNN and CDR2 SYGVQD (reference sequence). There are 14 residues in the CDR3. The CDR3 region has the DNA TGCGCCAGCAGTCACGGGACAGCTACAATGGAGCAGTTCTTC. Encoded protein: CASSHGTATMEQFF.

The rearrangement uses TRBV5-1 and TRBJ2-3, with D unresolved. This CDR3 is built from 16 residues. The germline V gene encodes CDR1 SGHRS and CDR2 YFSETQ. V was trimmed by 0 bases and J by 0 bases, leaving 11 bases between them. The CDR3 sequence is CASSLGAVGSTDTQYF. The CDR3 bases are TGCGCCAGCAGCTTGGGGGCAGTTGGAAGCACAGATACGCAGTATTTT. Drawing the rest from reference TRBV5-1 and TRBJ2-3, the complete variable domain is KAGVTQTPRYLIKTRGQQVTLSCSPISGHRSVSWYQQTPGQGLQFLFEYFSETQRNKGNFPGRFSGRQFSNSRSEMNVSTLELGDSALYLCASSLGAVGSTDTQYFGPGTRLTVL.

V gene TRBV30 combines with J gene TRBJ2-7, with TRBD1 as a possible D gene (6 bases). CDR1 GTSNPN and CDR2 SVGIG come from the germline V gene (reference sequence). This CDR3 has 12 amino acids. V was cut by 0 bases and J by 3 bases, with 6 bases left in between. The CDR3 DNA sequence: TGTGCCTGGAGTGTACAGGGCTACGAGCAGTACTTC. Protein: CAWSVQGYEQYF.

This rearrangement joins TRBV9 to TRBJ2-7, with 12 bases that match TRBD2. CDR3 size: 19 residues. CDR1 is SGDLS and CDR2 is YYNGEE in the germline V gene. The CDR3 is CPPRAGGGLAGTTPYEQYF. DNA of the CDR3: TGTCCCCCCCGCGCCGGGGGGGGACTAGCGGGCACAACCCCCTACGAGCAGTACTTC.

This clone was picked up one time. V gene TRBV7-2 combines with J gene TRBJ2-7; TRBD2 is a possible D gene (7 bases). This CDR3 contains 15 residues. Germline V lookup: CDR1 SGHTA, CDR2 FQGNSA. V was cut by 0 bases and J by 3 bases, with 12 bases left in between. CDR3 residues: CASSLAGGAVYEQYF. CDR3 nucleotide sequence: TGTGCCAGCAGCTTAGCAGGGGGGGCCGTCTACGAGCAGTACTTC. The full variable domain, with the rest looked up from reference TRBV7-2 and TRBJ2-7, is GAGVSQSPSNKVTEKGKDVELRCDPISGHTALYWYRQSLGQGLEFLIYFQGNSAPDKSGLPSDRFSAERTGGSVSTLTIQRTQQEDSAVYLCASSLAGGAVYEQYFGPGTRLTVT.

CDR3 sequence reads: CASSDSGSSYEQYF. In DNA form, the CDR3 reads TGCGCCAGCAGCGATAGCGGGAGCTCCTACGAGCAGTACTTC. The chain recombines TRBV5-1 with TRBJ2-7; TRBD2 matches 9 bases. The CDR3 has 14 amino acids. Germline CDR1 is SGHRS and CDR2 is YFSETQ. Trimming at V came to 4 bases and at J to 0 bases, leaving 2 bases not matched to a gene. The whole variable domain, remainder taken from reference TRBV5-1 and TRBJ2-7, is KAGVTQTPRYLIKTRGQQVTLSCSPISGHRSVSWYQQTPGQGLQFLFEYFSETQRNKGNFPGRFSGRQFSNSRSEMNVSTLELGDSALYLCASSDSGSSYEQYFGPGTRLTVT.

This chain uses TRBV27 with TRBJ2-7; 7 bases match TRBD1. Germline assignment: CDR1 MNHEY and CDR2 SMNVEV (reference sequence). The CDR3 runs 15 residues. V lost 6 bases, J lost 3 bases, and 11 bases stayed unmatched. The CDR3 here is CASSLAPGTVYEQYF. In nucleotides, the CDR3 is TGTGCCAGCAGCTTGGCGCCCGGGACAGTCTACGAGCAGTACTTC.

V is TRBV19 and J is TRBJ1-4, with TRBD1 identical over 7 bases. The CDR3 contains 15 residues. Per the germline V gene, CDR1 is LNHDA and CDR2 is SQIVND (reference sequence). V lost 6 bases to trimming and J lost 8 bases; unmatched junction nucleotides: 12. The CDR3 region has the DNA TGTGCCAGTAGCATGAATCAGGGGGTGAGCGAAAAACTGTTTTTT. Protein product: CASSMNQGVSEKLFF.

The J gene is TRBJ1-1, the V gene TRBV6-5; D is uncertain. V lost 8 bases and J lost 3, with 13 bases in between. This CDR3 is 13 amino acids long. From germline, CDR1 is MNHEY and CDR2 SVGAGI. The CDR3 spells CASQRGKDTEAFF. CDR3 nucleotides: TGTGCCAGCCAGAGAGGGAAGGACACTGAAGCTTTCTTT.

This clone was seen only a few times. The V and J genes are TRBV11-2 and TRBJ2-7; D ambiguous. Between the trimmed V and J ends, which lost 1 base and 7 bases, there was a span of 8 bases. From germline, CDR1 is SGHAT and CDR2 FQNNGV. The CDR3 is 12 residues long. This chain's CDR3 is CASSLVAREQYF. The CDR3 DNA reads TGTGCCAGCAGCTTAGTCGCTAGGGAGCAGTACTTC.

The chain uses TRBV4-2 and TRBJ2-5; the match to TRBD2 covers 13 bases. Germline CDR1 is LGHNA and CDR2 is YNFKEQ. The V gene end was trimmed by 0 bases and the J gene end by 4 bases; junction bases not matched to a gene: 2. The CDR3 runs 16 residues. In DNA form, the CDR3 reads TGTGCCAGCAGCCAAGATACTAGCGGGAGGGCAGAGACCCAGTACTTC. This codes for CASSQDTSGRAETQYF.

This rearrangement joins TRBV4-2 to TRBJ2-1; 8 nucleotides agree with TRBD1. V dropped 2 bases and J dropped 7; count of bases not matched to a gene: 7. Germline CDR1 LGHNA, CDR2 YNFKEQ. The CDR3 length is 15 residues. CDR3 amino acids: CASSQYQGAENEQFF. Written as DNA, the CDR3 is TGTGCCAGCAGCCAATATCAGGGGGCTGAAAATGAGCAGTTCTTC.

The chain is built from TRBV24-1 and TRBJ2-7; 7 bases are shared with TRBD1. CDR1 and CDR2 (germline): KGHDR, SFDVKD. The CDR3 is 13 residues long. With V trimmed by 9 bases and J by 1 base, 5 bases remained unmatched. The CDR3 protein is CATQTGASYEQYF. CDR3 nucleotides: TGTGCCACCCAAACAGGGGCGTCCTACGAGCAGTACTTC.

The chain combines TRBV28 with TRBJ1-5, with a possible D match to TRBD1 (6 bases). The germline V gene encodes CDR1 MDHEN and CDR2 SYDVKM. The CDR3 runs to 13 residues. V was shortened by 6 bases and J by 9 bases, with 15 bases between the two germline ends. The CDR3 nucleotides are TGTGCCAGCAGAGTGCAAGGGGGTGGGCCCCAGCATTTT. This encodes CASRVQGGGPQHF. Full variable domain (outside the CDR3, taken from reference TRBV28 and TRBJ1-5): DVKVTQSSRYLVKRTGEKVFLECVQDMDHENMFWYRQDPGLGLRLIYFSYDVKMKEKGDIPEGYSVSREKKERFSLILESASTNQTSMYLCASRVQGGGPQHFGDGTRLSIL.